This TCR beta chain is drawn from a study of beta chain features in type 1 diabetes. Study overall: No age, gender or cell yield differences were seen between patients and healthy donors.

The CDR3 consists of 17 residues. J gave up 4 bases and V 6 bases, and 9 bases lay outside the gene matches. CDR1 is SNHLY and CDR2 is FYNNEI in the germline V gene. As every portion of the isolated RNA was reverse transcribed, the sequencing read expressed TCRB transcripts. Assay used: immunoSEQ multiplex PCR; TCRdb lists only in-frame clones, some missing. The table includes tens of thousands of clones, 35% to 50% detected once. Study observations and caveats: The study found moderately but significantly shorter TCRB CDR3s in all four CD4+ subsets of Type 1 diabetes patients.

As concerns this clone: Its specificity is unknown.

The receptor's source is a man aged 25-40 years with type 1 diabetes. The sample consisted of Tregs from blood. The chain is built from TRBV2 and TRBJ2-5; 15 bases line up with TRBD2. The DNA for the CDR3 is TGTGCCAGCAGAAAAGGACTAGCGGGAGGGCCAGGAGAGACCCAGTACTTC. This translates into CASRKGLAGGPGETQYF. The full variable domain, in which reference TRBV2 and TRBJ2-5 provide the parts outside the CDR3, is EPEVTQTPSHQVTQMGQEVILRCVPISNHLYFYWYRQILGQKVEFLVSFYNNEISEKSEIFDDQFSVERPDGSNFTLKIRSTKLEDSAMYFCASRKGLAGGPGETQYFGPGTRLLVL.